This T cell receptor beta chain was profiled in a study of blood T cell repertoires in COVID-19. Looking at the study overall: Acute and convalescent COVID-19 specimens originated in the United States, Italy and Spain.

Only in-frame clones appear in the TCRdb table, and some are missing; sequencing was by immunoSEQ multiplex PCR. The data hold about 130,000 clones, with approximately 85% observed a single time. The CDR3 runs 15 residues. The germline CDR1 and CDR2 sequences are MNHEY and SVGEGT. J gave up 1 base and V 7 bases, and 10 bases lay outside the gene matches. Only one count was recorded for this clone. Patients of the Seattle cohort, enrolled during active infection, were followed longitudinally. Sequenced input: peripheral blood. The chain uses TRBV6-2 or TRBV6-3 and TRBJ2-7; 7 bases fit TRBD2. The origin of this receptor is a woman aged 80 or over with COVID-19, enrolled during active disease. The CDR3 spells CASTPRGSRSYEQYF. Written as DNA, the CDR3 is TGTGCCAGCACCCCCCGCGGGAGTAGGTCCTACGAGCAGTACTTC.